This T cell receptor (beta chain) was recovered during a study of T cell responses to AZD1222 COVID-19 vaccine. Study outcomes and limitations: Among those given AZD1222, only six or seven were seropositive at baseline. A mostly white British donor set with more females was recruited, and clonal diversity was possibly underestimated. Nearly half of spike-specific TCRs reportedly target variant regions that are unmutated in the B.1.351 and B.1.1.7 variants.

This table comes from immunoSEQ multiplex PCR, and its TCRdb copy is limited to in-frame clones, with some not included. This table has 90,000 to 120,000 clones, around 93% appearing once. This CDR3 has 14 amino acids. Germline CDR1 reads SEHNR; CDR2 reads FQNEAQ (reference sequence). V gave up 2 bases and J gave up 5 bases, with 13 bases separating them. The analysis combined second doses at about 4 or about 12 weeks. A note on this clone: What it recognizes is unknown.

The origin of this receptor is an adult who received the AZD1222 COVID-19 vaccine. The chain carries TRBV7-9 and TRBJ2-7; D possibly corresponds to TRBD2 (5 bases). The sample here was peripheral blood, taken 28 days after the second AZD1222 dose. The CDR3 coding sequence is TGTGCCAGCAGCTTACGTACCCTAGCCCACGAGCAGTACTTC. Protein: CASSLRTLAHEQYF.